The text below deals with one T cell receptor beta chain. It lacks a known antigen. Per-nucleotide qualities are absent, and no much larger clonotype sits a single base away. The record originates from a study of identical twins (dated by TCRdb to 2015 to 2016). Background on the whole study: To test whether fetal clonotypes persist, the study used deep sequencing on TCR alpha and beta repertoires from monozygotic twins, unrelated adults of various ages, and cord blood. Replicate twin experiments were performed at different times using different library preparation protocols to rule out contamination.

The method behind the library was 5' RACE. Sequencing used an Illumina HiSeq 2000. A universal primer binding site was added through template switching, and the final cDNA carried a unique molecular identifier so that TCR cDNA molecules could be counted accurately. Specific primers in the conserved constant-segment region were used to synthesize first-strand cDNA for the TCR alpha and beta chains. To control for contamination, every cDNA library was double barcoded, receiving both a SMART-Mk sample barcode and Illumina barcodes. TruSeq adapter sequences along with Illumina sample barcodes were introduced in two successive PCR steps. Sequencing of the TCR alpha and beta cDNA libraries was done on the Illumina HiSeq platform using custom primers. On the authors' methods: MiGEC processed the raw reads to extract unique molecular identifiers, while MiXCR was used to determine the CDR3 positions. For each individual, recombination models were inferred using an EM algorithm with the repgenHMM and IGoR tools. The tcR package in R was used for shared clonotype analysis, with sharing normalized by the product of cloneset sizes. Out-of-frame nonproductive sequences were analyzed to study raw recombination free of thymic and clonal selection effects. TCRdb reran the public reads through fastp at Q25 and MiXCR, keeping productive beta chains. Each record represents a unique CDR3 protein, reported with the most common genes and DNA among its rows. The V and J calls and clone size come from TCRdb's table, not from the authors' own analysis. The sample records roughly 710,000 distinct CDR3 sequences, approximately 6.1% of which are singletons. The ten largest clones add up to roughly 1.6% of the sample.

The study at large found these results: Conclusions relied on cross-sectional statistical analysis, since the same donors could not be followed over many years. Excess twin sharing in beta out-of-frame sequences was weaker because fewer shared sequences lowered the signal-to-noise ratio. Fewer insertions were carried by abundant cord blood beta clonotypes, a similar but weaker trend appeared in young adult naive repertoires, and no such trend appeared in memory repertoires. Zero-insertion analyses could be partly confounded by invariant T cells such as MAIT and iNKT, although diverse VJ usage argued against such confounding for most clonotypes. Compared with coincidental sharing between unrelated individuals, out-of-frame TCR alpha sequences shared between twins showed an excess of sequences with low generation probability. In monozygotic twins, recombination models systematically underestimated out-of-frame TCR alpha sharing, but the models matched the sharing seen between unrelated individuals.

V sheds 4 bases and J sheds 3 bases, leaving 12 bases between their ends. Reading from cysteine to phenylalanine, the CDR3 counts 14 amino acids. Of the read, only the CDR3 DNA is kept; its 42 bases are in frame from base 1. Every donor in the study was a healthy Caucasian. Three unrelated non-twin adults were additionally sequenced: a male aged 18 to 29, a male aged 50 to 59 and a female aged 50 to 59. Miltenyi CD45RO+ enrichment and human naive T-cell isolation kits were used to isolate memory (CD45RO+) and naive T cells from PBMC. The sequenced sample was naive T cells sorted from blood. This specimen's cell subset or site label, interpreted: cells isolated with a human naive T-cell isolation kit. The clonotype comes from a man aged 18 to 29 in good health. This receptor chain uses TRBV12-3 or TRBV12-4 and TRBJ1-1; too little of a D gene remains to name it. The sequenced DNA: TGTGCCAGCAGTTGGCTCGATAAGTACACTGAAGCTTTCTTT. This yields the protein CASSWLDKYTEAFF.